Following are 17 T cell receptor beta chains from one sample sequenced in a study of technical replicates of blood from a handful of donors. Using immunoSEQ multiplex PCR, the repertoire was profiled, and TCRdb retains in-frame clones only, with some absent. The data show 75,000 to 95,000 clones, approximately 95% seen once. Sequenced sample: T cells isolated from PBMCs. Receptor source: a human donor in good health.

The chain has TRBV6-6 and TRBJ2-2; D gene uncertain. The CDR3 loop spans 14 amino acids. Looked up from germline, CDR1 is MNHNY and CDR2 is SVGAGI (reference sequence). Trimming pared 1 base from V and 7 bases from J, leaving 10 bases between. The CDR3 nucleotides read TGTGCCAGCAGTTACTTGCAGGCTGGCGGGGAGCTGTTTTTT. It specifies CASSYLQAGGELFF.

This chain links TRBV5-4 with TRBJ1-1, with 12 bases that match TRBD1. Unmatched junction bases numbered 11, after V lost 2 bases and J lost 0 bases. The CDR3 contains 19 residues. Germline V gene data show CDR1 as SGHNT and CDR2 as YYREEE (reference sequence). The CDR3 loop reads CASSLLRDRGLGVNTEAFF. The CDR3 bases are TGTGCCAGCAGCTTACTCCGGGACAGGGGGCTCGGGGTGAACACTGAAGCTTTCTTT.

The genes are TRBV7-9 and TRBJ2-7; 9 nucleotides match TRBD2. With V trimmed by 8 bases and J by 6 bases, 8 bases remained unmatched. Germline V gene data show CDR1 as SEHNR and CDR2 as FQNEAQ (reference sequence). The CDR3 length is 13 residues. The CDR3 nucleotides read TGTGCCAGCCTTGCGGGGGGGCCGAGCGAGCAGTACTTC. Its protein product is CASLAGGPSEQYF.

Remarks on this clone: One end of the junction does not line up with germline, which may come from a read error. The chain carries TRBV7-7 and TRBJ1-2; 7 bases fit TRBD1. CDR1 and CDR2 from the germline V gene are SSHAT and FNYEAQ (reference sequence). This CDR3 region has 16 residues. This CDR3 is CASSLDRVTGNYGYTF. The DNA for the CDR3 is TGTGCTAGCAGCTTAGATAGGGTGACAGGGAACTATGGCTACACCTTC.

The chain employs TRBV10-1 and TRBJ2-3, with D unclear. Deletions cut 3 bases from V and 2 bases from J, with 6 bases between. Germline V gives CDR1 WNHNN, CDR2 SYGVQD (reference sequence). CDR3 length: 13 residues. CDR3 region: CASSDPNTDTQYF. The CDR3 DNA sequence: TGCGCCAGCAGTGATCCTAACACAGATACGCAGTATTTT.

V and J are TRBV19 and TRBJ1-6; tentatively, D is TRBD1 (5 bases). This CDR3 has 17 amino acids. With 6 bases removed from V and 7 bases from J, the gap between germline ends came to 22 bases. Germline CDR1 LNHDA, CDR2 SQIVND (reference sequence). This CDR3 reads CASSLWGVQDVNSPLHF. CDR3 nucleotide sequence: TGTGCCAGTAGCTTATGGGGGGTTCAGGACGTCAATTCACCCCTCCACTTT.

This rearrangement joins TRBV27 to TRBJ2-2; unclear D gene. The CDR3 spans 12 residues. Trimming stripped 11 bases from V and 1 base from J, with 8 bases between. CDR1 is MNHEY, CDR2 SMNVEV, per germline (reference sequence). The CDR3 nucleotides are TGTGCCTCATCCCAGAACACCGGGGAGCTGTTTTTT. It codes for CASSQNTGELFF.

V gene TRBV5-4 combines with J gene TRBJ2-7; 10 nucleotides match TRBD1. The V segment lost 4 bases and the J segment 4 bases; nucleotides outside the gene matches: 5. This CDR3 comprises 14 residues. Germline lookup yields CDR1 SGHNT and CDR2 YYREEE (reference sequence). CDR3 region: CASSMTGGLYEQYF. The DNA for the CDR3 is TGTGCCAGCAGCATGACAGGGGGCTTATACGAGCAGTACTTC.

The chain has TRBV6-5 and TRBJ2-7, with TRBD1 as a possible D gene (6 bases). V was clipped by 5 bases and J by 2 bases, with 16 bases between them. CDR1 is MNHEY, CDR2 SVGAGI, per germline. The CDR3 loop spans 15 amino acids. For the CDR3, the DNA is TGTGCCAGCAGTGCAAACACAGGGCTAACCTACGAGCAGTACTTC. Encoded protein: CASSANTGLTYEQYF.

V gene TRBV4-1 combines with J gene TRBJ2-7, with 7 bases fitting TRBD2. The CDR3 extends over 16 amino acids. Per germline, CDR1 MGHRA and CDR2 YSYEKL. After removal of 0 bases from V and 1 base from J, the junction contained 6 bases not matched to a gene. The CDR3 sequence: CASSQEPLAVSYEQYF. CDR3 sequence (DNA): TGCGCCAGCAGCCAAGAACCCCTAGCGGTTTCCTACGAGCAGTACTTC.

In regard to this clone: No DNA is shown, since the ends of the CDR3 on it are uncertain; the CDR3 is the one TCRdb lists. The chain is built from TRBV27 and TRBJ2-2; the D call of TRBD1 is as the table states it, not checked on the DNA. The CDR3 is 16 residues long, counting both termini. Germline CDR1 and CDR2: MNHEY and SMNVEV (reference sequence). The chain's CDR3 is CASSSSDRVSTGELFF.

This clone occurred a few times. V usage is TRBV13 and J usage is TRBJ2-7; 10 nucleotides align to TRBD2. In germline, CDR1 is PRHDT, CDR2 FYEKMQ (reference sequence). V was clipped by 3 bases and J by 2 bases; unmatched bases: 4. CDR3 length: 15 residues. The CDR3 loop reads CASSFRTSGTYEQYF. CDR3 coding DNA: TGTGCCAGCAGCTTCAGGACTAGCGGAACCTACGAGCAGTACTTC.

The V gene is TRBV5-1, the J gene TRBJ2-7, with 10 bases aligning to TRBD1. There are 14 residues in the CDR3. J was trimmed by 7 bases and V by 3 bases; bases with no gene match: 7. Germline V gives CDR1 SGHRS, CDR2 YFSETQ. The CDR3 here is CASSSDRGKREQYF. CDR3 in DNA: TGCGCCAGCAGCTCGGACAGGGGGAAGCGGGAGCAGTACTTC.

This rearrangement joins TRBV28 to TRBJ1-3, with 9 nucleotides matching TRBD1. This CDR3 has 13 amino acids. CDR1 is MDHEN and CDR2 is SYDVKM in the germline V gene. Trimming took 6 bases from V and 7 from J; bases not matched to a gene: 4. The CDR3 DNA sequence: TGTGCCAGCAGCACGGGACAGGGCAACACCATATATTTT. Protein product: CASSTGQGNTIYF.

CDR3 bases: TGTGCCAGTAGTATACACCAGACCTTCCAGGGAGGAGCGCGGAAAGCTTTCTTT. Translation gives CASSIHQTFQGGARKAFF. The rearrangement links TRBV19 to TRBJ1-1, with a weak D call TRBD1 (5 bases). The germline V and J ends were trimmed by 2 bases and 9 bases, with 28 bases remaining between them. The germline gives CDR1 LNHDA, CDR2 SQIVND (reference sequence). This CDR3 is 18 amino acids long. Using reference TRBV19 and TRBJ1-1 for the parts outside the CDR3, the full variable domain is DGGITQSPKYLFRKEGQNVTLSCEQNLNHDAMYWYRQDPGQGLRLIYYSQIVNDFQKGDIAEGYSVSREKKESFPLTVTSAQKNPTAFYLCASSIHQTFQGGARKAFFGQGTRLTVV.

V usage is TRBV27 and J usage is TRBJ2-1; possible D gene TRBD2, 6 bases. CDR1 and CDR2 from the germline V gene are MNHEY and SMNVEV (reference sequence). The ends were cut back, 10 bases at V and 8 bases at J, with 12 bases in the middle. The CDR3 extends over 11 amino acids. The CDR3 nucleotides are TGTGCCACCGGACTATACCATGAGCAGTTCTTC. Its translation: CATGLYHEQFF.

This chain joins TRBV15 and TRBJ1-1; possible D gene TRBD1, 6 bases. Germline V gives CDR1 LNHNV, CDR2 YYDKDF (reference sequence). The CDR3 consists of 16 residues. The ends were cut back, 3 bases at V and 1 base at J, with 15 bases in the middle. For the CDR3, the DNA is TGTGCCACCAGCAGGAAAAGACAGGTTTGGAACACTGAAGCTTTCTTT. It yields the protein CATSRKRQVWNTEAFF.